These 21 T cell receptor beta chains were sequenced from one sample in a study of cytomegalovirus exposure and HLA in healthy donors. The table came from immunoSEQ multiplex PCR; TCRdb's copy has only in-frame clones and leaves some out. In the table there are tens of thousands of clones, about 92% of which are singletons. The sample consisted of PBMCs. These receptor sequences come from a man between 18 and 35 years old in good health and CMV-seronegative.

J is TRBJ2-3 and V is TRBV7-9; 7 bases match TRBD2. CDR3 length: 17 amino acids. The germline V gene encodes CDR1 SEHNR and CDR2 FQNEAQ (reference sequence). Trimming removed 0 bases from V and 5 bases from J; junction bases left unmatched: 11. The CDR3: CASSLASSGMGRDTQYF. CDR3 in DNA: TGTGCCAGCAGCTTAGCCTCCAGCGGGATGGGGAGAGATACGCAGTATTTT.

The chain is built from TRBV5-1 and TRBJ2-5, with 12 nucleotides matching TRBD1. CDR1 and CDR2 from the germline V gene are SGHRS and YFSETQ. This CDR3 comprises 19 residues. The trim removed 3 bases at V and 5 bases at J, leaving 17 bases unmatched. CDR3 nucleotide sequence: TGCGCCAGCAGCTCTATTCCAACGGGGACAGGGGGCGGCAGGGAGACCCAGTACTTC. Protein sequence: CASSSIPTGTGGGRETQYF.

V is TRBV5-1 and J is TRBJ2-7, with no clear D. The length of the CDR3 is 13 residues. The germline CDR1 and CDR2 sequences are SGHRS and YFSETQ. V was trimmed by 4 bases and J by 2 bases, leaving 10 bases between them. CDR3 region: CASSAFRPYEQYF. DNA for the CDR3: TGCGCCAGCAGCGCGTTCCGTCCCTACGAGCAGTACTTC.

Remarks on this clone: The sample holds other DNA sequences that translate to the same CDR3. The chain joins TRBV4-2 to TRBJ2-6, with a tentative D call TRBD2 (6 bases). Germline V gives CDR1 LGHNA, CDR2 YNFKEQ. V lost 0 bases and J lost 2, with 8 bases in between. This CDR3 region has 16 residues. CDR3 protein: CASSQESGAGANVLTF. CDR3 coding DNA: TGTGCCAGCAGCCAAGAATCGGGAGCTGGGGCCAACGTCCTGACTTTC.

CDR3 sequence (DNA): TGTGCCAGCAGCTTCTACTCGGGAGGCACAGATACGCAGTATTTT. This translates into CASSFYSGGTDTQYF. The genes are TRBV7-2 and TRBJ2-3; D is perhaps TRBD2 (6 bases). The germline V gene encodes CDR1 SGHTA and CDR2 FQGNSA. Trimming shortened V by 3 bases and J by 1 base, and 11 bases separated the two germline ends. There are 15 residues in the CDR3.

This chain connects TRBV27 to TRBJ1-2; D is unresolved. Germline CDR1 is MNHEY and CDR2 is SMNVEV (reference sequence). This CDR3 has 13 amino acids. Trimming removed 4 bases from V and 3 bases from J, with 9 bases in between. CDR3 protein: CASSSGGYYGYTF. DNA of the CDR3: TGTGCCAGCAGTTCGGGAGGGTACTATGGCTACACCTTC.

The CDR3 protein is CASSLEGLAGVIYNEQFF. In nucleotides, the CDR3 is TGCGCCAGCAGCTTGGAGGGGCTAGCGGGGGTAATCTACAATGAGCAGTTCTTC. This chain joins TRBV5-1 and TRBJ2-1; TRBD2 aligns across 10 bases. Germline V gene lookup returns CDR1 SGHRS and CDR2 YFSETQ. The trim removed 0 bases at V and 3 bases at J, leaving 9 bases unmatched. The CDR3 is 18 residues long.

This clone appeared a single time. This sequence joins TRBV5-1 and TRBJ2-2; 8 positions match TRBD1. The CDR3 is made up of 14 amino acids. Germline CDR1 reads SGHRS; CDR2 reads YFSETQ. V trimming: 5 bases; J trimming: 3 bases; junction bases outside the gene matches: 3. This CDR3 is CASRDRDYTGELFF. In DNA, the CDR3 is TGCGCCAGCAGGGACAGGGACTACACCGGGGAGCTGTTTTTT.

V usage is TRBV7-6 and J usage is TRBJ1-2; D might be TRBD1 (5 bases). The CDR3 sequence is 14 residues long. CDR1 and CDR2 from the germline V gene are SGHVS and FNYEAQ. Trimming cost V 1 base and J 6 bases, with 12 bases left between them. The DNA for the CDR3 is TGTGCCAGCAGCTTAGAGGGGTGGAACGATGGCTACACCTTC. Its translation: CASSLEGWNDGYTF.

V usage is TRBV6-6 and J usage is TRBJ1-4; TRBD1 might be the D (6 bases). Trimming pared 7 bases from V and 7 bases from J, leaving 16 bases between. The CDR3 runs 14 residues. Germline CDR1 is MNHNY and CDR2 is SVGAGI (reference sequence). In DNA form, the CDR3 reads TGTGCCAGCACCAGAACAGGGTCCCTTGAAAAACTGTTTTTT. Its protein product is CASTRTGSLEKLFF.

The chain combines TRBV11-2 with TRBJ2-2; 11 nucleotides agree with TRBD2. From germline, CDR1 is SGHAT and CDR2 FQNNGV. The CDR3 is 19 amino acids. V gave up 1 base and J gave up 3 bases; unmatched junction bases: 10. The CDR3, as DNA: TGTGCCAGCAGCTTAGTTTCTAGCGGGGGGCCCTCTGACACCGGGGAGCTGTTTTTT. Residues: CASSLVSSGGPSDTGELFF.

The rearrangement links TRBV4-1 to TRBJ1-5, with a possible D match to TRBD1 (6 bases). V lost 1 base and J 5 bases, leaving 9 bases between the germline ends. The CDR3 consists of 14 residues. The germline V gene encodes CDR1 MGHRA and CDR2 YSYEKL. In DNA, the CDR3 is TGCGCCAGCAGCCAAGCGACAGGTGATCAGCCCCAGCATTTT. It encodes CASSQATGDQPQHF.

The chain is built from TRBV4-1 and TRBJ1-3; 12 nucleotides match TRBD1. The length of the CDR3 is 18 residues. Germline trimming cut 2 bases from V and 0 bases from J; bases unmatched to any gene: 5. Germline V gene sequence: CDR1 MGHRA, CDR2 YSYEKL. For the CDR3, the DNA is TGCGCCAGCAGCCAATCTGGGACAGGGGGCCTCTCTGGAAACACCATATATTTT. The encoded protein is CASSQSGTGGLSGNTIYF.

The chain combines TRBV6-5 with TRBJ1-2, with unresolved D. The CDR3 is 13 residues long. Germline V CDR1 and CDR2: MNHEY, SVGAGI. V lost 0 bases, J lost 3 bases, and 5 bases lay in between. The CDR3 loop is CASSYSIDYGYTF. The CDR3 DNA reads as TGTGCCAGCAGTTACTCTATTGACTATGGCTACACCTTC.

This chain uses TRBV14 with TRBJ2-3, with D perhaps TRBD1 (6 bases). The V end lost 0 bases, the J end lost 2 bases, and 15 bases lay between the germline ends. CDR3 length: 17 residues. Germline-derived CDR1 and CDR2 are SGHDN and FVKESK. CDR3 in DNA: TGTGCCAGCAGCCAAGATCCCGACAGGACCCACACAGATACGCAGTATTTT. It is translated as CASSQDPDRTHTDTQYF.

The chain employs TRBV7-8 and TRBJ2-1; 11 nucleotides match TRBD2. The J segment lost 4 bases and the V segment lost 1 base, leaving 0 bases of the junction unmatched. There are 15 residues in the CDR3. The germline V gene has CDR1 SGHVS and CDR2 FQNEAQ. The CDR3 sequence: CASSLGLAGYNEQFF. DNA of the CDR3: TGTGCCAGCAGCTTAGGACTAGCGGGATACAATGAGCAGTTCTTC.

Only one count was recorded for this clone. The genes are TRBV5-1 and TRBJ1-1; 9 nucleotides match TRBD1. Trimming at V came to 0 bases and at J to 5 bases, leaving 8 bases not matched to a gene. Germline CDR1 reads SGHRS; CDR2 reads YFSETQ. The length of the CDR3 is 16 residues. The CDR3 loop reads CASSLGTGGARTEAFF. The CDR3 region has the DNA TGCGCCAGCAGCTTGGGAACAGGGGGCGCGCGGACTGAAGCTTTCTTT.

The chain combines TRBV2 with TRBJ1-1, with 7 nucleotides matching TRBD1. This CDR3 contains 12 residues. Germline V gene sequence: CDR1 SNHLY, CDR2 FYNNEI. J lost 2 bases, V lost 9 bases, and 3 bases had no gene match. For the CDR3, the DNA is TGTGCCAGAGGGACAGACAACACTGAAGCTTTCTTT. Its protein product is CARGTDNTEAFF.

The chain carries TRBV11-3 and TRBJ2-1; 7 bases fit TRBD1. CDR1 SGHNT and CDR2 YENEEA come from the germline V gene. This CDR3 is 14 amino acids long. The trim removed 5 bases at V and 2 bases at J, leaving 3 bases unmatched. The CDR3 nucleotides read TGTGCCAGCAGCAGGGACAGCACCTACAATGAGCAGTTCTTC. Protein sequence: CASSRDSTYNEQFF.

The chain carries TRBV10-3 and TRBJ1-1; D is perhaps TRBD1 (6 bases). CDR1 is ENHRY, CDR2 SYGVKD, per germline. The germline V and J ends were trimmed by 6 bases and 2 bases, with 16 bases remaining between them. The CDR3 covers 15 residues. In nucleotides, the CDR3 is TGTGCCATCAGGGACAGAACCCTACCTAACACTGAAGCTTTCTTT. This gives the protein CAIRDRTLPNTEAFF.

The gene calls are TRBV19 and TRBJ2-1, with 7 bases fitting TRBD1. The V and J ends lost 6 bases and 3 bases, in that order; junction bases with no gene match: 8. The CDR3 runs 15 residues. Per germline, CDR1 LNHDA and CDR2 SQIVND (reference sequence). The DNA for the CDR3 is TGTGCCAGTAGCGCTTTGGGGACAGACTACAATGAGCAGTTCTTC. Encoded protein: CASSALGTDYNEQFF.